Following are 6 T cell receptor beta chains from one sample sequenced in a study of cytomegalovirus exposure and HLA in healthy donors (dated by TCRdb to about 2017). To prepare the library, the immunoSEQ multiplex PCR assay was applied. For the multiplex PCR, a mixture combining 60 forward primers for TCR Vbeta segments and 13 reverse primers for TCR Jbeta segments was used. This immuneACCESS table, as held by TCRdb, lists in-frame sequences with V and J called but not all clones. Of the missing ones, under half trace to an unresolved V gene in checked studies; the others have no known cause. Across this sample there are some 89,000 clones, with nearly 80% seen only once. The ten largest clones add up to about 4% of the sample. Sequenced material: PBMCs. These receptors were collected from a woman aged 40-49 years in good health and CMV-seropositive.

The chain is built from TRBV5-4 and TRBJ2-1, with TRBD1 identical over 7 bases. The CDR3 totals 15 residues. Germline CDR1 is SGHNT and CDR2 is YYREEE (reference sequence). V lost 4 bases and J lost 4; bases outside the gene matches: 8. As DNA, the CDR3 is TGTGCCAGCAGCGCCGGACAGGTAGAGTACAATGAGCAGTTCTTC. Residues: CASSAGQVEYNEQFF.

This chain links TRBV6-5 with TRBJ2-5, with 7 bases fitting TRBD1. The CDR3 is 14 amino acids. The J segment lost 0 bases and the V segment lost 6 bases, leaving 4 bases of the junction unmatched. Germline lookup yields CDR1 MNHEY and CDR2 SVGAGI. CDR3 protein: CASRGQSYQETQYF. CDR3 nucleotides: TGTGCCAGCAGGGGACAGTCCTACCAAGAGACCCAGTACTTC.

This rearrangement joins TRBV7-3 to TRBJ2-3, with TRBD2 matching over 7 bases. Germline assignment: CDR1 SGHTA and CDR2 FQGTGA. The CDR3 is 14 amino acids. The V and J ends lost 5 bases and 3 bases, in that order; junction bases with no gene match: 5. The CDR3 loop reads CASSAGGGTDTQYF. DNA of the CDR3: TGTGCCAGCAGCGCTGGGGGGGGGACAGATACGCAGTATTTT.

The V gene is TRBV6-4, the J gene TRBJ2-1, with 9 bases identical to TRBD2. The germline CDR1 and CDR2 sequences are MRHNA and SNTAGT. The V gene end was trimmed by 0 bases and the J gene end by 8 bases; junction bases not matched to a gene: 11. This CDR3 has 17 residues. Here the CDR3 reads CASSDSSGGRASDEQFF. CDR3 in DNA: TGTGCCAGCAGTGACTCGTCCGGCGGGAGGGCCTCAGATGAGCAGTTCTTC.

The CDR3: CASSEGQGEQYF. The CDR3, as DNA: TGTGCCAGCAGTGAGGGACAGGGTGAGCAGTACTTC. The chain joins TRBV2 to TRBJ2-5; 9 nucleotides align to TRBD1. Losses at the gene ends were 3 bases for V and 11 bases for J; bases not matched to a gene: 4. The CDR3 is 12 residues long. The germline gives CDR1 SNHLY, CDR2 FYNNEI.

The chain has TRBV27 and TRBJ2-7, with 7 bases aligning to TRBD2. The CDR3 is 15 amino acids. The germline V gene encodes CDR1 MNHEY and CDR2 SMNVEV (reference sequence). Losses at the gene ends were 6 bases for V and 3 bases for J; bases not matched to a gene: 11. The CDR3 here is CASRARREYVYEQYF. CDR3 DNA sequence: TGTGCCAGCAGGGCACGGCGGGAGTATGTCTACGAGCAGTACTTC.